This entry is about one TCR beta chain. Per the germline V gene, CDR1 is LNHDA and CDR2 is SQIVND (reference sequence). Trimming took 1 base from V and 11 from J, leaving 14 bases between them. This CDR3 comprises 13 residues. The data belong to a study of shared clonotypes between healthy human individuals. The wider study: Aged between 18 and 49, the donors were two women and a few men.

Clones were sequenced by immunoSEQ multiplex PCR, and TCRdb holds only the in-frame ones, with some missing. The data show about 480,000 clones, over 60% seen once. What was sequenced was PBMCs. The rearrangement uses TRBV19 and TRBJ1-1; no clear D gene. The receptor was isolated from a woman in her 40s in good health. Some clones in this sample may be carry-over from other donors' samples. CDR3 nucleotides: TGTGCCAGTAGTATAGGAGGGTATGATCCGGCTTTCTTT. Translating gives CASSIGGYDPAFF.